This T cell receptor beta chain stems from a study of T cells after yellow fever vaccination. Turning to the study itself: Preparation of fractions with low cell numbers was performed using SMART-Seq v4 Ultra Low Input.

This clonotype was detected a few times. Template-switching 5'RACE yielded the TCR cDNA; a universal primer site and UMIs were added in the process. TCRdb re-analysed the 5' RACE reads in MiXCR, keeping a single row per CDR3 protein. The table records about 220,000 distinct CDR3 sequences, approximately 3% of them present only once. CDR1 and CDR2 (germline): SQVTM, ANQGSEA. V lost 2 bases, J lost 0 bases, and 21 bases lay in between. The CDR3 runs 18 residues. The sample was CD4+ T cells sorted from PBMCs, taken 10 days after the yellow fever booster vaccination. The J gene is TRBJ2-3, the V gene TRBV29-1; tentatively, D is TRBD2 (5 bases). This receptor was obtained from a man between 18 and 29 years old who received the YFV17D yellow fever vaccine. The CDR3 loop is CSVEKGGRSHTSTDTQYF. The CDR3 bases are TGCAGCGTTGAAAAGGGCGGGCGGAGTCACACTAGCACAGATACGCAGTATTTT.